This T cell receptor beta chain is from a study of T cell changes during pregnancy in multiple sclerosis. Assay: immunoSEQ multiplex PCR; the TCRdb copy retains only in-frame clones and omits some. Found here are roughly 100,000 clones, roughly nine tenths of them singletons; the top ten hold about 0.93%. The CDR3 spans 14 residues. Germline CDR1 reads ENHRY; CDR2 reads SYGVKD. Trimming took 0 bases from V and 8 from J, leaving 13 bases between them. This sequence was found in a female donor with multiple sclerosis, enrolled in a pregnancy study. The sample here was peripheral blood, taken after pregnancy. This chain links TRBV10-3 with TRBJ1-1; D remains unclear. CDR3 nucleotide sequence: TGTGCCATCAGTGAGTCGATAGGTAAGAGGGAAGCTTTCTTT. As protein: CAISESIGKREAFF.